What follows are 26 T cell receptor beta chains derived from one specimen sequenced in a study of T cells in Graves' hyperthyroidism and ophthalmopathy. Amplified TCR beta CDR3 regions derived from RNA transcripts. First-round RT-PCR of the TCR CDR3 relied on the HTBI primer set. TCRdb independently ran MiXCR on the multiplex PCR reads; one entry per CDR3 protein. The sample gives about 400,000 distinct CDR3 sequences, 15% to 17% of which show up once; approximately 14% is in the top ten. Sequenced material: blood. The receptor source for this set is a woman aged 18-29 years with Graves' hyperthyroidism.

At least ten counts were recorded for this clonotype. This chain joins TRBV20-1 and TRBJ2-1; TRBD2 matches at 12 bases. Losses at the gene ends were 1 base for V and 6 bases for J; bases not matched to a gene: 10. This CDR3 contains 17 residues. From germline, CDR1 is DFQATT and CDR2 SNEGSKA (reference sequence). CDR3 sequence: CSARVALLAGGLNEQFF. The CDR3 nucleotides read TGCAGTGCTAGAGTTGCACTACTAGCGGGGGGTCTCAATGAGCAGTTCTTC.

This clonotype occurred many times. The CDR3 reads CASSQQGIETQYF. In DNA, the CDR3 is TGTGCCAGCTCACAACAGGGGATAGAGACCCAGTACTTC. The V call is TRBV18, the J call TRBJ2-5; 7 bases align to TRBD1. The CDR3 sequence is 13 residues long. Germline CDR1 KGHSH, CDR2 LQKENI. V was pared by 4 bases and J by 4 bases, with 3 bases of the junction left unmatched. Variable domain in full (rest from reference TRBV18 and TRBJ2-5): NAGVMQNPRHLVRRRGQEARLRCSPMKGHSHVYWYRQLPEEGLKFMVYLQKENIIDESGMPKERFSAEFPKEGPSILRIQQVVRGDSAAYFCASSQQGIETQYFGPGTRLLVL.

The sample holds many counts of this clonotype. The V gene is TRBV28, the J gene TRBJ2-2; 13 bases match TRBD2. The CDR3 runs 17 residues. From germline, CDR1 is MDHEN and CDR2 SYDVKM. V lost 6 bases, J lost 2 bases, and 6 bases stayed unmatched. The CDR3 nucleotides are TGTGCCAGCAGAAAACTAGCGGGAGGGTTAAACACCGGGGAGCTGTTTTTT. Translation gives CASRKLAGGLNTGELFF.

This clonotype was counted many times. V is TRBV2 and J is TRBJ1-2; D is perhaps TRBD1 (5 bases). CDR3 length: 12 amino acids. The germline V gene encodes CDR1 SNHLY and CDR2 FYNNEI. V was clipped by 7 bases and J by 4 bases, with 10 bases between them. The CDR3: CASTSDSYGYTF. CDR3 bases: TGTGCCAGCACTTCAGACAGCTATGGCTACACCTTC.

This chain connects TRBV19 to TRBJ1-4, with 7 bases that match TRBD1. The CDR3 loop spans 15 amino acids. Trimming took 5 bases from V and 6 from J; bases not matched to a gene: 9. CDR1 and CDR2 from the germline V gene are LNHDA and SQIVND (reference sequence). CDR3: CASSARQGLDEKLFF. The CDR3, as DNA: TGTGCCAGTAGTGCCCGACAGGGCTTGGATGAAAAACTGTTTTTT.

This clonotype was recorded many times. The V call is TRBV2, the J call TRBJ2-1; 15 positions match TRBD2. The CDR3 spans 19 residues. The V gene end was trimmed by 2 bases and the J gene end by 3 bases; junction bases not matched to a gene: 8. Germline loops: CDR1 SNHLY, CDR2 FYNNEI. CDR3 residues: CASSEIGLAGGLNYNEQFF. The CDR3 nucleotides are TGTGCCAGCAGTGAAATTGGACTAGCGGGGGGGCTAAACTACAATGAGCAGTTCTTC.

This clonotype has at least ten counts. The J gene is TRBJ2-4, the V gene TRBV29-1, with D possibly matching TRBD2 (6 bases). The CDR3 is made up of 11 amino acids. Trimming stripped 4 bases from V and 8 bases from J, with 9 bases between. Germline CDR1 reads SQVTM; CDR2 reads ANQGSEA. The CDR3 sequence: CSVGWGDIQYF. The CDR3 region has the DNA TGCAGCGTTGGTTGGGGGGACATTCAGTACTTC.

With regard to this clonotype: An end of the junction differs from the germline gene, which may be a read error. This sequence joins TRBV20-1 and TRBJ1-2, with D unresolved. The germline V gene has CDR1 DFQATT and CDR2 SNEGSKA (reference sequence). CDR3 length: 17 residues. This CDR3 is CSVRDWSRQAINYGYTF. The CDR3, as DNA: TGCAGTGTTAGAGATTGGTCCAGGCAGGCCATTAACTATGGCTACACCTTC.

V is TRBV20-1 and J is TRBJ1-2, with 10 bases matching TRBD1. The CDR3 is made up of 13 amino acids. With 8 bases clipped from V and 8 bases from J, the junction kept 11 bases outside the gene matches. CDR1 is DFQATT, CDR2 SNEGSKA, per germline (reference sequence). The CDR3 sequence is CSTPRQGAQGYTF. The CDR3 region has the DNA TGCAGTACCCCGAGACAGGGGGCGCAGGGCTACACCTTC.

This chain joins TRBV7-2 and TRBJ2-7; 9 bases map to TRBD2. The trim removed 1 base at V and 6 bases at J, leaving 7 bases unmatched. The CDR3 length is 15 residues. CDR1 and CDR2 from the germline V gene are SGHTA and FQGNSA. The CDR3 is CASSLELAGVGEQYF. In DNA form, the CDR3 reads TGTGCCAGCAGCTTAGAACTAGCGGGCGTCGGCGAGCAGTACTTC.

About this clonotype itself: A junction end diverges from the germline sequence, so it may reflect a read error. The V call is TRBV20-1, the J call TRBJ2-2; the D gene could be TRBD1 or TRBD2 (5 bases each). CDR3 length: 14 residues. Germline V gene sequence: CDR1 DFQATT, CDR2 SNEGSKA (reference sequence). The DNA for the CDR3 is TGCAGTGCTAGAGGGCAGGGATTTTCCGGGGAGCTGGTTTTT. It encodes CSARGQGFSGELVF.

There are many counts of this clonotype. V usage is TRBV24-1 and J usage is TRBJ2-3; D call uncertain. Germline CDR1 is KGHDR and CDR2 is SFDVKD. V lost 0 bases and J lost 1, with 7 bases in between. The CDR3 has 15 amino acids. CDR3 sequence: CATSDLIGGTDTQYF. CDR3 bases: TGTGCCACCAGTGATTTGATTGGAGGCACAGATACGCAGTATTTT.

This clonotype turned up a few times. V gene TRBV7-9 combines with J gene TRBJ1-1; no definite D call. This CDR3 comprises 15 residues. Germline loops: CDR1 SEHNR, CDR2 FQNEAQ (reference sequence). The ends were cut back, 1 base at V and 0 bases at J, with 9 bases in the middle. The CDR3 DNA follows: TGTGCCAGCAGCTTAGTTCCAGCGCTGAACACTGAAGCTTTCTTT. This encodes CASSLVPALNTEAFF.

This clonotype was detected many times. The chain couples TRBV6-2 or TRBV6-3 to TRBJ1-1, with D perhaps matching TRBD1 (5 bases). Trimming took off 10 bases at V and 7 bases at J, with 13 bases between the two ends. Germline V gene data show CDR1 as MNHEY and CDR2 as SVGEGT. The CDR3 has 11 residues. The chain's CDR3 is CAISTGGEAFF. DNA of the CDR3: TGTGCCATCTCAACGGGGGGTGAAGCTTTCTTT.

V gene TRBV5-4 combines with J gene TRBJ1-6; 8 bases are a match to TRBD1. V trimming: 2 bases; J trimming: 7 bases; junction bases outside the gene matches: 11. Germline V gene lookup returns CDR1 SGHNT and CDR2 YYREEE (reference sequence). CDR3 length equals 17 residues. The DNA for the CDR3 is TGTGCCAGCAGCTTACGGACAGGGAGGGAGGGCAATTCACCCCTCCACTTT. Translated, it gives CASSLRTGREGNSPLHF.

This clonotype was observed at least ten times. The chain links TRBV2 to TRBJ2-1, with TRBD2 matching 7 bases. Germline assignment: CDR1 SNHLY and CDR2 FYNNEI. This CDR3 has 15 amino acids. With 6 bases clipped from V and 4 bases from J, the junction kept 9 bases outside the gene matches. The CDR3 DNA reads TGTGCCAGCAGACCGACTAGCCTAAGATACAATGAGCAGTTCTTC. Protein: CASRPTSLRYNEQFF.

As to this clonotype: This may stem from a read error, because a much larger clone lies one nucleotide away. The rearrangement links TRBV10-3 to TRBJ2-5, with 10 bases fitting TRBD2. Germline CDR1 ENHRY, CDR2 SYGVKD. The CDR3 sequence is 13 residues long. CDR3 sequence: CVVSGGPEETQYF. Written as DNA, the CDR3 is TGTGTCGTTAGCGGGGGGCCCGAAGAGACCCAGTACTTC.

This clonotype appeared many times. The V gene is TRBV11-1, the J gene TRBJ1-4, with unresolved D. Germline CDR1 and CDR2: SGHAT and FQDESV (reference sequence). This CDR3 spans 14 amino acids. Trimming took off 2 bases at V and 1 base at J, with 5 bases between the two ends. CDR3 sequence (DNA): TGTGCCAGCAGCTTAACGAGAACTAATGAAAAACTGTTTTTT. This codes for CASSLTRTNEKLFF.

This clonotype was counted at least ten times. V is TRBV7-8 and J is TRBJ2-1, with 9 positions matching TRBD1. Germline CDR1 reads SGHVS; CDR2 reads FQNEAQ. The CDR3 is 16 residues long. V trimming: 5 bases; J trimming: 10 bases; junction bases outside the gene matches: 15. This CDR3 reads CASSPRRTGVKDEQFF. CDR3 DNA: TGTGCCAGCAGCCCGCGCAGGACAGGGGTTAAGGACGAGCAGTTCTTC.

In this sample, this clonotype turned up many times. The V call is TRBV28, the J call TRBJ2-7; 7 bases are shared with TRBD2. Looked up from germline, CDR1 is MDHEN and CDR2 is SYDVKM. CDR3 length: 18 amino acids. J gave up 0 bases and V 6 bases, and 17 bases lay outside the gene matches. As DNA, the CDR3 is TGTGCCAGCAGACCTCCGGGGAGGGGAGGCGGGAGCTCCTACGAGCAGTACTTC. Its protein product is CASRPPGRGGGSSYEQYF.

This clonotype was found a few times. The chain joins TRBV7-9 to TRBJ1-3, with D maybe TRBD1 (5 bases). The CDR3 has 15 residues. The V and J ends lost 6 bases and 0 bases respectively, with 12 bases between them. In germline, CDR1 is SEHNR, CDR2 FQNEAQ (reference sequence). CDR3 residues: CASSLTVPSGNTIYF. CDR3 bases: TGTGCCAGCAGTTTGACAGTCCCCTCTGGAAACACCATATATTTT.

This clonotype has ten or more counts. The J gene is TRBJ2-1, the V gene TRBV7-8, with D perhaps TRBD2 (6 bases). Germline CDR1 reads SGHVS; CDR2 reads FQNEAQ. This CDR3 contains 15 residues. Trimming removed 9 bases from V and 11 bases from J, with 26 bases in between. CDR3 amino acids: CASMARRALGNKQFF. Here the CDR3 DNA reads TGTGCCAGTATGGCTCGGAGGGCCCTCGGGAATAAGCAGTTCTTC.

This clonotype occurred once. This chain links TRBV4-1 with TRBJ2-1; a possible D gene is TRBD1 (5 bases). The CDR3 spans 15 residues. Trimming took off 0 bases at V and 6 bases at J, with 12 bases between the two ends. CDR1 MGHRA and CDR2 YSYEKL come from the germline V gene. CDR3 nucleotide sequence: TGCGCCAGCAGCCAAGATGGGGCTCTTGGCAATGAGCAGTTCTTC. Its protein is CASSQDGALGNEQFF.

A few counts support this clonotype. CDR3: CASTPMGASRAEAFF. CDR3 coding DNA: TGTGCCAGCACCCCAATGGGGGCCTCTAGGGCTGAAGCTTTCTTT. This sequence joins TRBV14 and TRBJ1-1, with D maybe TRBD1 (6 bases). The CDR3 runs 15 residues. V lost 7 bases, J lost 6 bases, and 21 bases lay in between. CDR1 is SGHDN, CDR2 FVKESK, per germline.

This clonotype showed up many times. V and J are TRBV12-3 or TRBV12-4 and TRBJ1-1; 7 bases align to TRBD1. The length of the CDR3 is 15 residues. Unmatched junction bases numbered 11, after V lost 3 bases and J lost 7 bases. CDR3 bases: TGTGCCAGCAGTTTGTTTATTAGGGGGCGGAATGAAGCTTTCTTT. It specifies CASSLFIRGRNEAFF.

There are a few counts of this clonotype. The genes are TRBV4-3 and TRBJ1-5; weak D call: TRBD1 (5 bases). The V gene lost 1 base and the J gene lost 0 bases, with 7 bases spanning the gap. The CDR3 is 15 amino acids. The V gene's germline CDR1 is LGHNA and CDR2 YSLEER. The CDR3 is CASSQGDDSNQPQHF. The CDR3 nucleotides are TGCGCCAGCAGCCAAGGGGACGATAGCAATCAGCCCCAGCATTTT.